Described below is a single T cell receptor (beta chain) sequence and its context. Its cognate antigen is unknown. Per the authors' pipeline: Filtering was not the same, since immunoSEQ gave junction-only sequences without quality scores. Assay used: immunoSEQ multiplex PCR; TCRdb lists only in-frame clones, some missing. That table supplies the V and J calls and clone size; D and trimming were determined from the DNA. Here the sample spans about 1.5 million clones, nearly 99% being singletons. Germline-derived CDR1 and CDR2 are MNHEY and SVGAGI. This CDR3 comprises 13 residues. Unmatched junction bases numbered 5, after V lost 8 bases and J lost 4 bases. The data belong to a study of shared clonotypes between healthy human individuals. As for the study in general: Three plates were used per donor for CD4 naive, three for CD4 memory, two for CD8 naive and one for CD8 memory. Findings and caveats of the study: What rarefaction showed was incomplete sorted-subset sequencing despite large depth. Naive subsets typically showed greater estimated richness than memory subsets.

Sequencing was carried out using naive CD4+ T cells sorted from blood. Subset defined: CD45RA+ positively selected. This TCR derives from a man younger than 40 in good health. The chain links TRBV6-5 to TRBJ1-2, with 9 bases that match TRBD1. CDR3 region: CASHRGRIYGYTF. Here the CDR3 DNA reads TGTGCCAGCCACAGGGGGCGCATCTATGGCTACACCTTC.